This T cell receptor (beta chain) was found in a study of blood T cell repertoires in COVID-19. Per germline, CDR1 LGHNA and CDR2 YNFKEQ. The CDR3 extends over 14 amino acids. Trimming took off 4 bases at V and 1 base at J, with 7 bases between the two ends. This clone was recorded a few times. The table came from immunoSEQ multiplex PCR; TCRdb's copy has only in-frame clones and leaves some out. This table holds about 160,000 clones, approximately 82% found once. The chain links TRBV4-2 to TRBJ2-2, with D uncertain. The TCR was taken from a man between 65 and 85 years old who had recovered from COVID-19. Sequencing was done on a sample of peripheral blood. CDR3 protein: CASSRLRNTGELFF. The CDR3 nucleotides read TGTGCCAGCAGCCGACTCAGGAACACCGGGGAGCTGTTTTTT.